A selection of T cell receptor beta chains follows, all from one sample in a study of post-analysis software for immune sequencing data. TCRdb re-called the PCR reads with MiXCR, one entry per CDR3 protein. The sample includes about 760,000 distinct CDR3 sequences, roughly 27% of them seen just once. The source material was blood. The receptors shown here come from a girl under 18 with multiple sclerosis. Both conserved end residues are part of each CDR3. Fields, in order: V gene, clone size, CDR3 length, J gene, CDR3 protein. Size is stated for part of the rows, as once, few or many counts, or as a class when the clone is expanded.

v_gene: TRBV28; abundance: many; len: 15; j_gene: TRBJ2-7; CDR3aa: CASSLRREVTYEQYF
v_gene: TRBV15; abundance: .; len: 14; j_gene: .; CDR3aa: CATSSASGAYEQYF
v_gene: TRBV11-3; abundance: .; len: 14; j_gene: TRBJ2-1; CDR3aa: CASSLRAGSNEQFF
v_gene: TRBV29-1; abundance: many; len: 13; j_gene: TRBJ2-7; CDR3aa: CSAKAGADYEQYF
v_gene: TRBV28; abundance: few; len: 16; j_gene: TRBJ1-1; CDR3aa: CASSSLTGGAGTEAFF
v_gene: TRBV2; abundance: .; len: 13; j_gene: TRBJ1-2; CDR3aa: CASSSDSAVGYTF
v_gene: TRBV20-1; abundance: few; len: 12; j_gene: TRBJ1-2; CDR3aa: CSAPDTFYGYTF
v_gene: TRBV12-5; abundance: .; len: 16; j_gene: TRBJ2-7; CDR3aa: CASGFELAGGYNEQYF
v_gene: TRBV6-2/TRBV6-3; abundance: few; len: 15; j_gene: TRBJ2-1; CDR3aa: CASRKGLAGANEQFF
v_gene: TRBV29-1; abundance: few; len: 16; j_gene: TRBJ2-1; CDR3aa: CSAYGVGSGKYNEQFF
v_gene: TRBV29-1; abundance: few; len: 13; j_gene: .; CDR3aa: CSVKTSGSGEQYF
v_gene: TRBV5-4; abundance: .; len: 17; j_gene: TRBJ2-1; CDR3aa: CASSLAMGLAGINEQFF
v_gene: TRBV7-2; abundance: .; len: 15; j_gene: TRBJ2-1; CDR3aa: CASSLAVAGVHEQFF
v_gene: TRBV18; abundance: .; len: 15; j_gene: TRBJ2-7; CDR3aa: CASSLTGDGSYEQYF
v_gene: TRBV20-1; abundance: few; len: 14; j_gene: TRBJ2-1; CDR3aa: CSAATAGSYNEQFF
v_gene: TRBV20-1; abundance: .; len: 13; j_gene: TRBJ1-2; CDR3aa: CSASRETGHGYTF
v_gene: TRBV29-1; abundance: few; len: 12; j_gene: TRBJ1-5; CDR3aa: CSVGAFNQPQHF
v_gene: TRBV5-1; abundance: .; len: 14; j_gene: TRBJ2-5; CDR3aa: CASSLLLPTETQYF
v_gene: TRBV28; abundance: few; len: 16; j_gene: TRBJ2-5; CDR3aa: CASSESRTSGAETQYF
v_gene: TRBV13; abundance: few; len: 16; j_gene: TRBJ2-3; CDR3aa: CASSPPGTGRGDTQYF
v_gene: TRBV11-1; abundance: once; len: 15; j_gene: TRBJ1-1; CDR3aa: CASSLNPGGDTEAFF
v_gene: TRBV11-3; abundance: few; len: 13; j_gene: TRBJ2-1; CDR3aa: CASSWGTGDEQFF
v_gene: TRBV4-1; abundance: .; len: 15; j_gene: TRBJ2-1; CDR3aa: CASSQEGQAYNEQFF
v_gene: TRBV29-1; abundance: many; len: 17; j_gene: TRBJ2-1; CDR3aa: CSVEDVRGDRSRDEQFF
v_gene: TRBV15; abundance: .; len: 15; j_gene: TRBJ1-2; CDR3aa: CATSRKRTGSYGYTF
v_gene: TRBV5-1; abundance: .; len: 13; j_gene: TRBJ2-7; CDR3aa: CASSLTGRFEQYF
v_gene: TRBV6-5; abundance: .; len: 16; j_gene: TRBJ2-3; CDR3aa: CASSYRGVPGTDTQYF
v_gene: TRBV21-1; abundance: .; len: 15; j_gene: TRBJ2-6; CDR3aa: CASGKKLIGANVLTF
v_gene: TRBV21-1; abundance: .; len: 18; j_gene: TRBJ2-7; CDR3aa: CASSKGTGGGQGADEQYF
v_gene: TRBV20-1; abundance: few; len: 14; j_gene: TRBJ2-7; CDR3aa: CSARPRDSSYEQYF
v_gene: TRBV6-6; abundance: few; len: 16; j_gene: TRBJ2-5; CDR3aa: CASTQRGGGPQETQYF
v_gene: TRBV7-2; abundance: many; len: 12; j_gene: TRBJ2-5; CDR3aa: CASSLQGSTQYF
v_gene: TRBV27; abundance: .; len: 14; j_gene: TRBJ2-7; CDR3aa: CASRGLAFPYEQYF
v_gene: TRBV13; abundance: few; len: 14; j_gene: TRBJ1-5; CDR3aa: CASSPRGELKPQHF
v_gene: TRBV5-1; abundance: .; len: 15; j_gene: TRBJ2-4; CDR3aa: CASSPGGMAKNIQYF
v_gene: TRBV20-1; abundance: .; len: 17; j_gene: TRBJ2-3; CDR3aa: CSARRDRGHRPRDTQYF
v_gene: TRBV6-1; abundance: few; len: 15; j_gene: TRBJ2-3; CDR3aa: CASTIGTDGTDTQYF
v_gene: TRBV20-1; abundance: .; len: 13; j_gene: TRBJ1-1; CDR3aa: CSARGGRHTEAFF
v_gene: TRBV25-1; abundance: .; len: 15; j_gene: TRBJ2-5; CDR3aa: CASSDRTGGGETQYF
v_gene: TRBV3-1; abundance: once; len: 13; j_gene: TRBJ1-4; CDR3aa: CASSQGARRRLFF
v_gene: TRBV20-1; abundance: few; len: 13; j_gene: TRBJ1-1; CDR3aa: CSAREDRGPEAFF
v_gene: TRBV6-2/TRBV6-3; abundance: .; len: 11; j_gene: TRBJ2-7; CDR3aa: CASSRTNEQYF
v_gene: TRBV7-2; abundance: many; len: 17; j_gene: TRBJ2-3; CDR3aa: CASSLANSRGPTDTQYF
v_gene: TRBV4-3; abundance: .; len: 15; j_gene: TRBJ2-1; CDR3aa: CASSPGLAGKREQFF
v_gene: TRBV9; abundance: few; len: 11; j_gene: TRBJ1-2; CDR3aa: CASSGTLGYTF
v_gene: TRBV20-1; abundance: few; len: 17; j_gene: TRBJ2-1; CDR3aa: CSAPQPQGRRSYNEQFF
v_gene: TRBV6-6; abundance: many; len: 14; j_gene: TRBJ2-7; CDR3aa: CASSNRQGAYEQYF
v_gene: TRBV20-1; abundance: few; len: 14; j_gene: TRBJ2-1; CDR3aa: CSAFAGTPNNEQFF